Shown below are 27 T cell receptor beta chains from a single sample sequenced in a study of blood T cell repertoires in COVID-19. Assay used: immunoSEQ multiplex PCR; TCRdb lists only in-frame clones, some missing. Of some 240,000 clones in the sample, 84% were seen once. Sequencing was performed on PBMCs or T cells enriched from blood (not recorded which). Receptors were obtained from a man aged 45-65 years who had recovered from COVID-19.

The chain employs TRBV2 and TRBJ2-1; 8 bases line up with TRBD2. The V gene's germline CDR1 is SNHLY and CDR2 FYNNEI. J lost 7 bases, V lost 6 bases, and 23 bases had no gene match. The CDR3 has 19 amino acids. CDR3 in amino acids: CASRGPGLAIFGGENEQFF. The CDR3 region has the DNA TGTGCCAGCAGGGGACCCGGACTAGCAATATTCGGCGGGGAAAATGAGCAGTTCTTC.

The gene calls are TRBV7-3 and TRBJ2-5; D gene unclear. There are 13 residues in the CDR3. Looked up from germline, CDR1 is SGHTA and CDR2 is FQGTGA. V dropped 3 bases and J dropped 5 bases, with 10 bases sitting between them. The CDR3 bases are TGTGCCAGCAGCTTGGGCAGGCACGAGACCCAGTACTTC. Translating it yields CASSLGRHETQYF. Full variable domain (outside the CDR3, taken from reference TRBV7-3 and TRBJ2-5): GAGVSQTPSNKVTEKGKYVELRCDPISGHTALYWYRQSLGQGPEFLIYFQGTGAADDSGLPNDRFFAVRPEGSVSTLKIQRTERGDSAVYLCASSLGRHETQYFGPGTRLLVL.

The V and J genes are TRBV19 and TRBJ1-1, with 7 bases matching TRBD1. Germline V lookup: CDR1 LNHDA, CDR2 SQIVND (reference sequence). The CDR3 has 15 amino acids. With 7 bases clipped from V and 0 bases from J, the junction kept 8 bases outside the gene matches. The CDR3 here is CASTPGTVMNTEAFF. For the CDR3, the DNA is TGTGCCAGTACACCCGGGACAGTCATGAACACTGAAGCTTTCTTT.

The chain is built from TRBV5-1 and TRBJ1-2; unclear D gene. V shed 0 bases and J shed 4 bases, with 7 bases lying between them. The length of the CDR3 is 13 residues. CDR1 and CDR2 (germline): SGHRS, YFSETQ. The CDR3: CASSLDGVYGYTF. DNA for the CDR3: TGCGCCAGCAGCTTGGACGGAGTCTATGGCTACACCTTC.

This clone has only a few counts. The chain combines TRBV7-9 with TRBJ2-1; the D gene is possibly TRBD2 (6 bases). This CDR3 region has 16 residues. In germline, CDR1 is SEHNR, CDR2 FQNEAQ (reference sequence). Trimming pared 4 bases from V and 10 bases from J, leaving 23 bases between. DNA of the CDR3: TGTGCCAGCAGCTCCCCGAACCGGGACTCCCTGACGGAGCAGTTCTTC. It translates to CASSSPNRDSLTEQFF.

J is TRBJ1-2 and V is TRBV6-2 or TRBV6-3; D uncertain. The CDR3 runs to 15 residues. V lost 4 bases and J 5 bases, leaving 17 bases between the germline ends. Germline-derived CDR1 and CDR2 are MNHEY and SVGEGT. CDR3 residues: CASSSPMRLHYGYTF. The CDR3 DNA sequence: TGTGCCAGCAGTTCACCTATGAGGCTACATTATGGCTACACCTTC.

This clone was counted once. The chain has TRBV10-3 and TRBJ2-7; TRBD2 matches 7 bases. CDR3 size: 13 residues. The V gene's germline CDR1 is ENHRY and CDR2 SYGVKD. J was trimmed by 2 bases and V by 10 bases; bases with no gene match: 8. CDR3 DNA sequence: TGTGCCACCGGACTAGTCCCCACCTACGAGCAGTACTTC. It codes for CATGLVPTYEQYF.

The rearrangement joins TRBV7-9 to TRBJ1-2; 10 bases align to TRBD1. This CDR3 is built from 14 residues. J gave up 6 bases and V 3 bases, and 4 bases lay outside the gene matches. Germline V gives CDR1 SEHNR, CDR2 FQNEAQ (reference sequence). The CDR3 here is CASSLRGTGDGYTF. The CDR3 DNA reads TGTGCCAGCAGCTTGCGGGGGACAGGGGATGGCTACACCTTC. The full variable domain, its missing parts supplied by reference TRBV7-9 and TRBJ1-2, is DTGVSQNPRHKITKRGQNVTFRCDPISEHNRLYWYRQTLGQGPEFLTYFQNEAQLEKSRLLSDRFSAERPKGSFSTLEIQRTEQGDSAMYLCASSLRGTGDGYTFGSGTRLTVV.

The V gene is TRBV7-6, the J gene TRBJ1-3; TRBD1 might be the D (6 bases). V was trimmed by 1 base and J by 4 bases, leaving 20 bases between them. CDR3 length: 18 residues. From germline, CDR1 is SGHVS and CDR2 FNYEAQ. The CDR3 spells CASSLDRWGPISGNTIYF. The CDR3 coding sequence is TGTGCCAGCAGCTTAGATCGATGGGGGCCCATCTCAGGAAACACCATATATTTT.

This clone was seen more than once but under ten times. The chain couples TRBV18 to TRBJ1-5; D possibly corresponds to TRBD1 (5 bases). Germline CDR1 reads KGHSH; CDR2 reads LQKENI. This CDR3 has 17 amino acids. V was shortened by 5 bases and J by 2 bases, with 19 bases between the two germline ends. This CDR3 is CASSSPRSGQRNQPQHF. CDR3 nucleotides: TGTGCCAGCTCATCTCCCAGGTCTGGACAACGCAATCAGCCCCAGCATTTT. Drawing the rest from reference TRBV18 and TRBJ1-5, the complete variable domain is NAGVMQNPRHLVRRRGQEARLRCSPMKGHSHVYWYRQLPEEGLKFMVYLQKENIIDESGMPKERFSAEFPKEGPSILRIQQVVRGDSAAYFCASSSPRSGQRNQPQHFGDGTRLSIL.

The rearrangement links TRBV5-1 to TRBJ2-5; D not certain. The CDR3 is 12 amino acids. Looked up from germline, CDR1 is SGHRS and CDR2 is YFSETQ. Trimming left V 0 bases short and J 5 bases short, with 5 bases between. The CDR3 nucleotides are TGCGCCAGCAGCTTGGCCATCGAGACCCAGTACTTC. Translating gives CASSLAIETQYF. The variable domain in full, with the rest retrieved from reference TRBV5-1 and TRBJ2-5, is KAGVTQTPRYLIKTRGQQVTLSCSPISGHRSVSWYQQTPGQGLQFLFEYFSETQRNKGNFPGRFSGRQFSNSRSEMNVSTLELGDSALYLCASSLAIETQYFGPGTRLLVL.

This clone was counted once. This sequence joins TRBV18 and TRBJ2-1; 13 nucleotides match TRBD2. Germline values: CDR1 KGHSH, CDR2 LQKENI. CDR3 size: 19 residues. V was pared by 1 base and J by 5 bases, with 11 bases of the junction left unmatched. CDR3 sequence: CASSPLGTSGIFLDNEQFF. DNA for the CDR3: TGTGCCAGCTCACCACTCGGGACTAGCGGGATATTTCTGGACAATGAGCAGTTCTTC.

The chain has TRBV7-2 and TRBJ2-7, with TRBD2 as a possible D gene (5 bases). V lost 5 bases and J lost 5, with 13 bases in between. Looked up from germline, CDR1 is SGHTA and CDR2 is FQGNSA. The CDR3 extends over 13 amino acids. The CDR3, as DNA: TGTGCCAGCAGCCCTACTAGGCCCCACGAGCAGTACTTC. Amino acids: CASSPTRPHEQYF. Looking up the rest from reference TRBV7-2 and TRBJ2-7 gives the full variable domain: GAGVSQSPSNKVTEKGKDVELRCDPISGHTALYWYRQSLGQGLEFLIYFQGNSAPDKSGLPSDRFSAERTGGSVSTLTIQRTQQEDSAVYLCASSPTRPHEQYFGPGTRLTVT.

V gene TRBV7-9 combines with J gene TRBJ1-6; TRBD1 matches at 11 bases. CDR1 and CDR2 from the germline V gene are SEHNR and FQNEAQ (reference sequence). CDR3 length equals 15 residues. V was clipped by 3 bases and J by 10 bases; unmatched bases: 5. In nucleotides, the CDR3 is TGTGCCAGCAGCTTGGGGACAGGGGGGTCGTCACCCCTCCACTTT. Its translation: CASSLGTGGSSPLHF.

V is TRBV21-1 and J is TRBJ2-3; the tabulated D call, TRBD2, remains unverified against the DNA. TRBV21-1 is termed a pseudogene. The CDR3 extends over 17 amino acids. CDR3 coding DNA: TGTGCCAGCAGCAAAGGGGCTCCTAGCGGAGATGCAGATACGCAGTATTTT. It translates to CASSKGAPSGDADTQYF.

The chain joins TRBV5-1 to TRBJ1-6; no firm D call. Germline V CDR1 and CDR2: SGHRS, YFSETQ. The CDR3 extends over 16 amino acids. V lost 0 bases and J 0 bases, leaving 7 bases between the germline ends. CDR3 DNA sequence: TGCGCCAGCAGCTTGGACGGGAGCTCCTATAATTCACCCCTCCACTTT. Its protein product is CASSLDGSSYNSPLHF. Using reference TRBV5-1 and TRBJ1-6 for the parts outside the CDR3, the full variable domain is KAGVTQTPRYLIKTRGQQVTLSCSPISGHRSVSWYQQTPGQGLQFLFEYFSETQRNKGNFPGRFSGRQFSNSRSEMNVSTLELGDSALYLCASSLDGSSYNSPLHFGNGTRLTVT.

V and J are TRBV10-2 and TRBJ2-2; tentatively, D is TRBD1 (6 bases). The CDR3 contains 17 residues. Trimming took off 5 bases at V and 0 bases at J, with 16 bases between the two ends. Germline assignment: CDR1 WSHSY and CDR2 SAAADI. CDR3 protein: CASSPRGRGANTGELFF. CDR3 nucleotides: TGCGCCAGCAGTCCGAGGGGCAGGGGAGCGAACACCGGGGAGCTGTTTTTT.

In its sample, this clone was seen a few times. The chain links TRBV5-1 to TRBJ2-6; D perhaps matches TRBD2 (6 bases). Trimming took off 4 bases at V and 3 bases at J, with 11 bases between the two ends. Germline V gives CDR1 SGHRS, CDR2 YFSETQ. CDR3 size: 15 residues. CDR3 sequence reads: CASSQMGGGANVLTF. DNA for the CDR3: TGCGCCAGCAGCCAGATGGGGGGTGGGGCCAACGTCCTGACTTTC.

CDR3 protein: CASTPSGSYNEQFF. The CDR3 DNA reads TGTGCCAGCACGCCTAGCGGCTCCTACAATGAGCAGTTCTTC. The chain recombines TRBV28 with TRBJ2-1; 7 bases line up with TRBD2. The V segment lost 7 bases and the J segment 0 bases; nucleotides outside the gene matches: 3. Germline V CDR1 and CDR2: MDHEN, SYDVKM. CDR3 size: 14 residues.

This sequence joins TRBV18 and TRBJ1-5, with 9 bases lining up with TRBD1. J gave up 1 base and V 5 bases, and 6 bases lay outside the gene matches. The CDR3 extends over 16 amino acids. Germline CDR1 and CDR2: KGHSH and LQKENI. CDR3 coding DNA: TGTGCCAGCTCAGCGACAGGGGGACTAAGCAATCAGCCCCAGCATTTT. This codes for CASSATGGLSNQPQHF.

The gene calls are TRBV7-9 and TRBJ1-1; D uncertain. Trimming stripped 5 bases from V and 0 bases from J, with 7 bases between. The germline V gene encodes CDR1 SEHNR and CDR2 FQNEAQ (reference sequence). The CDR3 has 13 amino acids. CDR3 sequence (DNA): TGTGCCAGCAGCGGGGAGATGAACACTGAAGCTTTCTTT. Its protein product is CASSGEMNTEAFF.

CDR3 in DNA: TGTGCCAGCAGCATTTCCGGGGACACTGAAGCTTTCTTT. Translated: CASSISGDTEAFF. The chain carries TRBV7-9 and TRBJ1-1; D remains unclear. Trimming took off 5 bases at V and 3 bases at J, with 10 bases between the two ends. Germline V gene data show CDR1 as SEHNR and CDR2 as FQNEAQ (reference sequence). There are 13 residues in the CDR3.

A few counts support this clone. This rearrangement joins TRBV24-1 to TRBJ1-5; D uncertain. CDR1 and CDR2 (germline): KGHDR, SFDVKD. Trimming pared 4 bases from V and 6 bases from J, leaving 6 bases between. The CDR3 loop spans 12 amino acids. CDR3 nucleotide sequence: TGTGCCACCAGTGACGTCGGTCAGCCCCAGCATTTT. Translation: CATSDVGQPQHF.

This clone occurred a few times. The V call is TRBV14, the J call TRBJ1-2, with 9 bases identical to TRBD1. There are 13 residues in the CDR3. Germline values: CDR1 SGHDN, CDR2 FVKESK. Trimming at V came to 4 bases and at J to 8 bases, leaving 5 bases not matched to a gene. This CDR3 reads CASSPRTGEGYTF. In DNA, the CDR3 is TGTGCCAGCAGCCCCCGGACAGGGGAAGGCTACACCTTC.

A single count supports this clone. V and J are TRBV27 and TRBJ2-1; 10 nucleotides line up with TRBD1. CDR3 length equals 15 residues. In germline, CDR1 is MNHEY, CDR2 SMNVEV (reference sequence). After removal of 3 bases from V and 4 bases from J, the junction contained 3 bases not matched to a gene. The CDR3 DNA reads TGTGCCAGCAGTTTCCGACAGGGGGCATACAATGAGCAGTTCTTC. Translating it yields CASSFRQGAYNEQFF.

This chain links TRBV29-1 with TRBJ2-1, with 9 bases identical to TRBD2. The CDR3 spans 14 residues. CDR1 and CDR2 from the germline V gene are SQVTM and ANQGSEA. V gave up 4 bases and J gave up 7 bases; unmatched junction bases: 8. The CDR3 spells CSVVGLAGTNEQFF. CDR3 nucleotides: TGCAGCGTTGTCGGGCTAGCGGGAACTAATGAGCAGTTCTTC.

This clone was detected once. CDR3: CASSISAGDYEQYF. DNA for the CDR3: TGTGCCAGTAGTATCTCAGCGGGAGATTACGAGCAGTACTTC. This chain links TRBV19 with TRBJ2-7, with 8 bases identical to TRBD2. Germline values: CDR1 LNHDA, CDR2 SQIVND (reference sequence). With V trimmed by 3 bases and J by 4 bases, 5 bases remained unmatched. The CDR3 loop spans 14 amino acids.